The source of this T cell receptor (beta chain) is a study of identifying expanded T cells in peripheral blood. Study findings and constraints: Variance in clone template counts between two-week samples significantly increased with total template count across all healthy donors. Approximately 1.1 clones differed between technical replicates, versus approximately 16 and 19 over time.

No infections or other immune events were documented during collection. Worth noting for this clone: Its target is unknown.

This table comes from immunoSEQ multiplex PCR, and its TCRdb copy is limited to in-frame clones, with some not included. The repertoire holds under 150,000 clones, with 65% to 90% as singletons. V was clipped by 6 bases and J by 0 bases; unmatched bases: 2. Germline CDR1 is SQVTM and CDR2 is ANQGSEA. There are 12 residues in the CDR3. The sample consisted of blood. This chain connects TRBV29-1 to TRBJ2-7; 7 nucleotides match TRBD1. This clonotype was sampled from a person between 18 and 75 years old in good health. This CDR3 reads CSVGTDSYEQYF. CDR3 sequence (DNA): TGCAGCGTCGGGACAGACTCCTACGAGCAGTACTTC.